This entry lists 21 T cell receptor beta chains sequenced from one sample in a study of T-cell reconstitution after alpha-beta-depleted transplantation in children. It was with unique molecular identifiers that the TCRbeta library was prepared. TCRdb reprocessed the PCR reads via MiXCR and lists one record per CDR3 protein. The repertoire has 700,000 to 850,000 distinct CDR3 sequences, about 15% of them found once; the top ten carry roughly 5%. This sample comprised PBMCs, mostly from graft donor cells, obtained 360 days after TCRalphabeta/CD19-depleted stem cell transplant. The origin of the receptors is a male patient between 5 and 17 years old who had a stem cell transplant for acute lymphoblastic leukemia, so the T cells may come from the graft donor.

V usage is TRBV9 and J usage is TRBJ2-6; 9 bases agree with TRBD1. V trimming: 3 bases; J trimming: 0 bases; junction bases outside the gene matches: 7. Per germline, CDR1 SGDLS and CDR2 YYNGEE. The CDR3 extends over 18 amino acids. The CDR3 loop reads CASSATGQGRSGANVLTF. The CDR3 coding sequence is TGTGCCAGCAGCGCAACGGGACAGGGACGCTCTGGGGCCAACGTCCTGACTTTC.

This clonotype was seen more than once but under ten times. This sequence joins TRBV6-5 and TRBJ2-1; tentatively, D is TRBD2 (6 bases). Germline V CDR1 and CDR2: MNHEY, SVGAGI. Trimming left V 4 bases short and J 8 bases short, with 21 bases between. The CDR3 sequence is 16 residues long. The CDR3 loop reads CASSCRDGLGGDEQFF. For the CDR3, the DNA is TGTGCCAGCAGTTGTCGGGACGGCCTCGGCGGGGATGAGCAGTTCTTC.

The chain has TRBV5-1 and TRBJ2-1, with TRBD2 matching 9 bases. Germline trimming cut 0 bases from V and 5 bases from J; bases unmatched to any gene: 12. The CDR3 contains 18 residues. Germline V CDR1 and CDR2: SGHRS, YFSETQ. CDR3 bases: TGCGCCAGCAGCTTGGCGGGCGGGAGGGCCGTTAAAGACAATGAGCAGTTCTTC. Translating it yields CASSLAGGRAVKDNEQFF.

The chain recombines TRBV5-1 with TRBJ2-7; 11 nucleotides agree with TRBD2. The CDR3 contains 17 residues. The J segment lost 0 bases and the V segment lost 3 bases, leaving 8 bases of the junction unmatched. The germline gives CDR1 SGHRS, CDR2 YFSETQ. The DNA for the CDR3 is TGCGCCAGCAGCTATACCTCCGGGACTAGCGGCTCCTACGAGCAGTACTTC. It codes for CASSYTSGTSGSYEQYF.

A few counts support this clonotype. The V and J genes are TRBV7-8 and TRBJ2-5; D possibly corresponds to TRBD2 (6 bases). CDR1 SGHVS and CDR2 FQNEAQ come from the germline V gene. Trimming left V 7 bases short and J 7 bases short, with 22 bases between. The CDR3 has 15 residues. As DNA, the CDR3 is TGTGCCAGCACCTCCGGGACGGAGGGAGGTGGGACCCAGTACTTC. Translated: CASTSGTEGGGTQYF.

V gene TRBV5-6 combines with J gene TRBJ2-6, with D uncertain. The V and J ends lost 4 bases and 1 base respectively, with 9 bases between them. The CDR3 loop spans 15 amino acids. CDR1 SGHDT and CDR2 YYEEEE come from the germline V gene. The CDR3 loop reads CASSPLPSGANVLTF. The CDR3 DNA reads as TGTGCCAGCAGCCCACTCCCTTCTGGGGCCAACGTCCTGACTTTC.

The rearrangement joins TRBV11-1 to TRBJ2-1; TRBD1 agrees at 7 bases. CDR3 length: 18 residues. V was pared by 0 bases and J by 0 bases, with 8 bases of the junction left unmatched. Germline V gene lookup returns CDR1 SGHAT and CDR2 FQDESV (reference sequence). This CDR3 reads CASSLALSRDSSYNEQFF. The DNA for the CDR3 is TGTGCCAGCAGCTTAGCATTATCCAGGGACAGCTCCTACAATGAGCAGTTCTTC.

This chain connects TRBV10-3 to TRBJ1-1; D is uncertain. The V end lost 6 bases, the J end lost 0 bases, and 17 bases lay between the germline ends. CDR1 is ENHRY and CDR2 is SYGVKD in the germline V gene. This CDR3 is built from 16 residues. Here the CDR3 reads CAISWAGILMNTEAFF. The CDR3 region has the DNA TGTGCCATCAGCTGGGCAGGAATTCTAATGAACACTGAAGCTTTCTTT.

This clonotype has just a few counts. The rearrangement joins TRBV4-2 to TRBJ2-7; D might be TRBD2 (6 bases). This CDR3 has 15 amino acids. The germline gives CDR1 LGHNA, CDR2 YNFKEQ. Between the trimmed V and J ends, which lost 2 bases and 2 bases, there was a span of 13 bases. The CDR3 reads CASSQTETRTYEQYF. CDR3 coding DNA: TGTGCCAGCAGCCAAACAGAGACTAGAACCTACGAGCAGTACTTC.

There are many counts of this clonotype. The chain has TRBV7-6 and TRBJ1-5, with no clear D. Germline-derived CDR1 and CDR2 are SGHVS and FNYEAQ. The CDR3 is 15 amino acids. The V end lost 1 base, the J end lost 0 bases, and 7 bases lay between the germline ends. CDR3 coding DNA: TGTGCCAGCAGCTTAGAGGCGTCTAGCAATCAGCCCCAGCATTTT. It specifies CASSLEASSNQPQHF.

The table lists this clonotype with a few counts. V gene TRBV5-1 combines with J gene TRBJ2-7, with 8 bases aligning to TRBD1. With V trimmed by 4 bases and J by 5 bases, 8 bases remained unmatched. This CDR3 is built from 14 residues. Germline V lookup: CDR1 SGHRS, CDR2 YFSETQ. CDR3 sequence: CASSRGQGEHEQYF. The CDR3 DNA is TGCGCCAGCAGCCGCGGACAGGGTGAACACGAGCAGTACTTC.

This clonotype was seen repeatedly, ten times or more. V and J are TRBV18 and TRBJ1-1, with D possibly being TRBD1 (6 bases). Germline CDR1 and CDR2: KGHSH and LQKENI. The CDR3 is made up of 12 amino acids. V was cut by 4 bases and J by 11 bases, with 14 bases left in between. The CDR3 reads CASSLSGADAFF. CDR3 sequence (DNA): TGTGCCAGCTCACTATCAGGGGCAGACGCTTTCTTT.

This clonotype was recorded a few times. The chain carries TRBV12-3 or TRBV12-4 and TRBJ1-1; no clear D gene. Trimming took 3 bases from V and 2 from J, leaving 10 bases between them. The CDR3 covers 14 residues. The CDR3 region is CASSFFDTNTEAFF. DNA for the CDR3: TGTGCCAGCAGTTTTTTCGACACCAACACTGAAGCTTTCTTT.

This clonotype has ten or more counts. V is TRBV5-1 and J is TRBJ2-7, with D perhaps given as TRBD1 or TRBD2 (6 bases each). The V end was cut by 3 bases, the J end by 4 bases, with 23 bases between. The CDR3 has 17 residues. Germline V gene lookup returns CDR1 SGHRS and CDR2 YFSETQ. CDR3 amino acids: CASSWGSGAVLVYEQYF. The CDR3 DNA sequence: TGCGCCAGCAGCTGGGGGTCGGGGGCCGTCCTGGTTTACGAGCAGTACTTC.

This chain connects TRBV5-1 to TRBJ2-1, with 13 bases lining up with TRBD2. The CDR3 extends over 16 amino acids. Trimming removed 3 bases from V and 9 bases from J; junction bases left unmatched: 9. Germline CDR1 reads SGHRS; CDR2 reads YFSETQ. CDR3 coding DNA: TGCGCCAGCAGCTCATGGACTAGCGGGAGAGGGGCTGAGCAGTTCTTC. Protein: CASSSWTSGRGAEQFF. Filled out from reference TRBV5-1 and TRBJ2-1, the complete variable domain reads KAGVTQTPRYLIKTRGQQVTLSCSPISGHRSVSWYQQTPGQGLQFLFEYFSETQRNKGNFPGRFSGRQFSNSRSEMNVSTLELGDSALYLCASSSWTSGRGAEQFFGPGTRLTVL.

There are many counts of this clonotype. The CDR3 nucleotides read TGTGCCAGCAGTGATCTTCGAGGGTTGGGCGAAAAACTGTTTTTT. Its translation: CASSDLRGLGEKLFF. The chain joins TRBV6-1 to TRBJ1-4; D gene uncertain. Germline V gene sequence: CDR1 MNHNS, CDR2 SASEGT. The CDR3 loop spans 15 amino acids. Trimming stripped 3 bases from V and 8 bases from J, with 16 bases between.

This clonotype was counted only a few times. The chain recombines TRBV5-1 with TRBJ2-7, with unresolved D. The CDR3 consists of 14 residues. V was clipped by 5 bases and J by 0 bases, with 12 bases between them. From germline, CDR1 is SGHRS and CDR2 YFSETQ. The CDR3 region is CASRRVEASYEQYF. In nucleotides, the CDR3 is TGCGCCAGCAGACGAGTTGAAGCCTCCTACGAGCAGTACTTC.

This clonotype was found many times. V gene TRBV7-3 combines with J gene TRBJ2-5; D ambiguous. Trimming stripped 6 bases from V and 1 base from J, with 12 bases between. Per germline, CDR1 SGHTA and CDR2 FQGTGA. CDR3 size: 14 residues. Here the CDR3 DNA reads TGTGCCAGCAGTTCTACCGGGTCCCAAGAGACCCAGTACTTC. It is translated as CASSSTGSQETQYF.

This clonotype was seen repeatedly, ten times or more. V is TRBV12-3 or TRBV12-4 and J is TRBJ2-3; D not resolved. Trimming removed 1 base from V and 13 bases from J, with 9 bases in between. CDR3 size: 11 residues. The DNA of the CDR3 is TGTGCCAGCAGTTTAGTGGCATTGGAGTATTTT. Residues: CASSLVALEYF.

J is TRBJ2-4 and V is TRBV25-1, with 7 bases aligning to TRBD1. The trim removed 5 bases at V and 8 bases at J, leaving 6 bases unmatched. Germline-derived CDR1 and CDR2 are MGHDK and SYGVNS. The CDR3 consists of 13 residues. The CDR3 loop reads CASSTGARDIQYF. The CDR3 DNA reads TGTGCCAGCAGTACAGGGGCGCGGGACATTCAGTACTTC.

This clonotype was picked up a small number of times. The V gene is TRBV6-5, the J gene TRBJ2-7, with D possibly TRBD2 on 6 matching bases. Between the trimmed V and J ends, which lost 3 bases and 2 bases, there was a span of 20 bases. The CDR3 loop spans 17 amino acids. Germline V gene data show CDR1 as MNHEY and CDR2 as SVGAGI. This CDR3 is CASSYSRLSSAPYEQYF. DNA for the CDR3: TGTGCCAGCAGTTATTCCCGACTATCTAGCGCACCCTACGAGCAGTACTTC.